This T cell receptor (beta chain) was recovered during a study of cytomegalovirus exposure and HLA in healthy donors (dated by TCRdb to 2016 to 2017). Background on the whole study: An earlier analysis of several hundred of the donors reported 276 Gb of sequence data and 117 million unique TCR beta sequences obtained from around 170 million T cells. An early release that covered roughly 600 HLA-typed donors contained approximately 300 gigabases of sequencing data and tens of millions of unique TCR sequences. Among the approximately 400 genotyped donors, approximately 81% belonged to the genetic ancestry cluster associated with self-reported Caucasian donors. The aim of the study was to test whether cataloging public T cell receptors could identify signatures of past pathogen exposure. Using immunosequencing, the study profiled T cell repertoires from about 620 subjects and related those repertoires to cytomegalovirus serostatus. Besides the first cohort of roughly 700 subjects, a separate validation cohort made up of roughly 130 different subjects was used. High-throughput TCR immunosequencing, statistical association of individual TCRs with disease status, and machine learning were combined to predict cytomegalovirus infection status. In a later analysis, previously published TCR beta repertoires from 600 to 850 donors were re-analyzed and high-resolution HLA genotyping was added so that TCR occurrence patterns could be studied. Rather than drawing on any new phenotypic data, the later analysis identified candidate immune exposures from TCR beta sequences and the way those sequences occurred across donors. An earlier analysis of several hundred of the donors applied high-throughput TCR beta sequencing to assess whether each TCR beta V gene segment acted as functional or pseudogenic. Donor age, sex, ethnicity and CMV serostatus were collected together with the repertoire data. In a later genetic analysis, genome-wide SNP genotypes for about three fifths of the roughly 670 donors were used, and that subset was treated as a discovery cohort. All discovery cohort repertoires had been generated using a single sequencing platform. Both class I and class II loci were covered by HLA typing, at four-digit resolution. The number of donors typed differed by locus, with 629-630 for A, B, C, DRB1 and DQB1, around 500 for DQA1, under 610 for DPA1, and 450 to 480 for DPB1. Because of strong linkage in the cohort, roughly five DR-DQ haplotypes were treated as single units for association and clustering. Across some 400 genotyped donors of the cohort, an average of approximately 240,000 unique TCR beta nucleotide sequences per donor were sequenced, and around 20% of those sequences were non-productive.

Library creation used the immunoSEQ multiplex PCR assay. For the multiplex PCR, a mixture combining 60 forward primers for TCR Vbeta segments and 13 reverse primers for TCR Jbeta segments was used. A multiplex PCR assay on genomic DNA amplified the CDR3 region of rearranged TCR beta genes. The amplified TCR beta libraries were sequenced on the Illumina HiSeq System as 87-base-pair reads. Per the original workflow: Across the 640 or so repertoires, a later analysis counted 78 million or so unique TCR beta chains, roughly 11 million of which were shared by at least two donors. A nearest-neighbor algorithm error-corrected the raw reads and collapsed the reads into unique sequences, merging closely related sequences to remove PCR and sequencing errors. V, D and J gene segments were assigned by aligning CDR3 sequences to IMGT reference sequences. For a sequence to be retained, a match of at least six nucleotides to both a V gene segment and a J gene segment was required. Rearrangements were classified as productive when the CDR3 lacked stop codons and remained in frame with V and J, and all other rearrangements were classified as non-productive. CDR3 was defined by IMGT convention, running from the second conserved V-encoded cysteine to the conserved J-encoded phenylalanine. In an earlier analysis of more than 550 of the donors, sequences lacking an unambiguous match to a single V gene segment were excluded. An earlier analysis of a few hundred of the donors classified V segments as functional when productive rearrangements were above 56.7% and as segregating when the standard deviation between donors was above 5%. To diagnose cytomegalovirus status from the catalog of TCR beta chain sequences, a statistical classification framework was built. V and J gene assignment, in a later analysis, came from comparing TCR nucleotide sequences with IMGT/GENE-DB human TR gene sequences. In a later analysis, CDR3 sequences and most-parsimonious VDJ recombination scenarios were assigned using the TCRdist pipeline. In a later analysis, each TCR beta chain was defined by its CDR3 amino acid sequence together with its V-gene family, and reads without a unique V-gene family were excluded. To address suspected cross-contamination and a sequencing artifact, a later analysis removed a few hundred highly shared, low-generation-probability nucleotide sequences. In a later analysis, a clonal expansion index for each public chain was calculated from normalized within-repertoire ranks of inferred template counts. Generation probabilities in a later analysis came from a VDJ recombination model fitted to out-of-frame rearrangements, and those results were checked against IGoR. Hypergeometric tests were used in a later analysis to score TCR-TCR, TCR-HLA and TCR-CMV co-occurrence, with a repertoire-size bias correction applied to the TCR pairs. False discovery rates were estimated in a later analysis by permuting HLA or CMV assignments 20 times. In a later analysis, co-occurring TCRs were grouped using DBSCAN, and TCRdist sequence similarity was added for clustering within HLA-allele-positive subsets. Repertoires with fewer than 30,000 or more than 120,000 public chains were left out of co-occurrence clustering, as were about 5 repertoires with anomalous nucleotide sharing. TCRdb mirrors the immuneACCESS table, restricted to in-frame sequences. Some clones are absent from its copies; in checked studies, under half trace to an unresolved V gene, and the reason for the others is unknown. The V and J calls and clone size are taken from that table; D and trimming were inferred from the DNA. Present in this sample are about 180,000 clones, approximately 78% of which were seen just once. The ten top clones hold about 2.5% of the sample.

Only one count was recorded for this clone. Which antigen it targets is not known. No base quality values were provided; no much bigger clone lies one nucleotide off. The cohort comprised fewer than 700 healthy bone marrow donors. All cohort members were sampled while nominally healthy, although unrecorded immune exposures were likely present. Of the approximately 670 cohort members, 250 to 300 had positive CMV serostatus and 350 to 450 had negative CMV serostatus, and CMV serostatus was not recorded for the donor. Each donor provided a peripheral blood sample, and peripheral blood mononuclear cells were used for TCR beta sequencing. The Qiagen DNeasy Blood Extraction Kit was used to extract genomic DNA from the blood cell samples. Inclusive of the bounding cysteine and phenylalanine, the CDR3 is 16 residues long. Only the CDR3 part of the read is kept: 48 bases, read in frame from the first base. Trimmed from V: 0 bases; trimmed from J: 8 bases; junction bases lacking a gene match: 12. CDR1 is given as SGHRS and CDR2 as YFSETQ, both from the germline V gene.

On the study overall, not on this receptor specifically: CMV serostatus was the only immune exposure information available for the cohort. According to the authors, the approach could potentially be generalized to other disease states and immunological phenotypes. Only TCR beta chains were sequenced in this cohort, and the absence of alpha or paired-chain data limited detectable features. Assigning TCR associations to individual alleles was difficult when HLA alleles, especially DR and DQ, strongly co-occurred. Because HLA typing was missing for some donors at each locus, association tests included only the typed subset. An association between a missense DCLRE1C variant and V-gene and J-gene trimming of TCR beta chains was found in a later genetic analysis and replicated in an independent cohort. While some public TCRs were present in many individuals, most TCR sequences turned up only very rarely across donors. A later analysis found that HLA-associated TCR beta chains were more clonally expanded and had lower generation probabilities than equally common non-associated chains. In vitro tests confirmed that three of the cytomegalovirus-associated TCR beta chains recognize cytomegalovirus antigens. The classifier was reported to diagnose cytomegalovirus status with high specificity and sensitivity in both the original and validation cohorts. In a later analysis, several top co-occurrence clusters were reported to appear linked to parvovirus B19, influenza, CMV and Epstein-Barr virus. Specific HLA alleles were associated with some 15,000 TCR beta sequences at a false discovery rate of 0.05 in a later analysis. Because counts were too low, about 18 rarely observed V segments, including chromosome 9 orphons, were left out of the earlier analysis of 587 of the donors. Most CMV-associated TCR beta chains appeared to be HLA-restricted in a later analysis, and the HLA associations seemed to be driven largely by CMV exposure. In an earlier analysis of around 600 of the donors, most TCR beta V segments were observed in productive rearrangements about 90% or about 30% of the time, broadly matching IMGT annotations. A later genetic analysis reported fewer N-insertions in productive TCRs among donors in an Asian-associated ancestry cluster than the 666-donor mean. A further reported finding was that TCR beta sequences accurately predicted the HLA-A and HLA-B alleles for most subjects in the first cohort. Correlated functional status among segregating V segments might reflect linkage disequilibrium, but an unknown experimental factor could not be ruled out. Roughly uniform sequencing depth across donors was assumed in presence/absence analyses, although this assumption may not hold. The study gave a list of under 200 TCR beta chains associated with cytomegalovirus. A cluster of highly shared sequence variants was judged likely to be a technical artifact of the sequencing pipeline. Some IMGT-functional V segments, including TRBV6-2 and TRBV6-3, could not be distinguished by the 87-base-pair reads and were therefore excluded. In a later analysis, the rate of TCR association differed among HLA loci, with DRB1 alleles having the most associated TCRs and HLA-C alleles having the fewest.

This clonotype was sampled from a human donor in good health. The chain joins TRBV5-1 to TRBJ1-2; the central 8 bases match TRBD1. Sequencing used PBMCs. CDR3 loop: CASSLAQGALGEGYTF. The nucleotide sequence reads as follows: TGCGCCAGCAGCTTGGCGCAGGGGGCCCTGGGCGAGGGCTACACCTTC.